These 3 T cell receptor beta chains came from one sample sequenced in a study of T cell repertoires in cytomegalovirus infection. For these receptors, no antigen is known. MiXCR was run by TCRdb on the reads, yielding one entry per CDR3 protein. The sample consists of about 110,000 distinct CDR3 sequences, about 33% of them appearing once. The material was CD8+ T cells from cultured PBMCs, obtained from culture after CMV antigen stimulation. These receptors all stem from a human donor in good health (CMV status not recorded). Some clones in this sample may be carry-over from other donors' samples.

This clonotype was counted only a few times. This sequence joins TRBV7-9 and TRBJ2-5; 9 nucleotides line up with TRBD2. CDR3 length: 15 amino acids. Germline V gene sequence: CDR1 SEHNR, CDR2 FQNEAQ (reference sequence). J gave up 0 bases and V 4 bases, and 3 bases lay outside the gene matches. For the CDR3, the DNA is TGTGCCAGCAGCTCTAGCGGGGTGTACCAAGAGACCCAGTACTTC. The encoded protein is CASSSSGVYQETQYF.

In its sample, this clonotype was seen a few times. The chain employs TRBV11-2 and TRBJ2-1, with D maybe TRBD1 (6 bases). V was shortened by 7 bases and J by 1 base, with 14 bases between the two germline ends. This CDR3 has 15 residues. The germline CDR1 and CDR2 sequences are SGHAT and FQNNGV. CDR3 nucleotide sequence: TGTGCCAGCAAAGGATGGACAGATTCCTACAATGAGCAGTTCTTC. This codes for CASKGWTDSYNEQFF.

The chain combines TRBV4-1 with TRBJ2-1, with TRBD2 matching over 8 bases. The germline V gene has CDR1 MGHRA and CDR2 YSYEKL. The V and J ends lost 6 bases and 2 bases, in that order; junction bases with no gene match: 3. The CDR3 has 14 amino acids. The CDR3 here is CASRRAGAYNEQFF. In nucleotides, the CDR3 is TGCGCCAGCAGGCGAGCGGGGGCCTACAATGAGCAGTTCTTC.